Sequencing of this T cell receptor (beta chain) was carried out in a study of beta chain features in type 1 diabetes. Notes on the study in general: cDNA-based sequencing might over-represent cells highly expressing TCR. Individuals with type 1 diabetes displayed fewer insertions and more deletions at VDJ junctions. When Type 1 diabetes patients were examined, their TCRB CDR3s proved moderately but significantly shorter in all four CD4+ subsets.

The study reverse transcribed the entire isolated RNA, so it sequenced expressed TCRB transcripts. TCRdb's table, derived via immunoSEQ multiplex PCR, lists solely in-frame clones and lacks some. The data contain 250,000 to 300,000 clones, around an eighth of them seen just once; the ten biggest clones take up roughly 0.018%. The CDR3 extends over 11 amino acids. V lost 4 bases, J lost 6 bases, and 3 bases lay in between. The V gene's germline CDR1 is SNHLY and CDR2 FYNNEI. CD4+ naive, central memory, regulatory and stem cell-like memory subsets were isolated by sorting on CD45RO/CCR7/CD25/CD127/CD95/CD27. This clone was counted a few times. No antigen is known for it.

The chain combines TRBV2 with TRBJ2-2, with D hard to call. The TCR originated in a man younger than 40 with type 1 diabetes. Specimen: naive CD4+ T cells from blood. The CDR3, as DNA: TGTGCCAGCAGTGTAGCCGGGGAGCTGTTTTTT. As protein: CASSVAGELFF.